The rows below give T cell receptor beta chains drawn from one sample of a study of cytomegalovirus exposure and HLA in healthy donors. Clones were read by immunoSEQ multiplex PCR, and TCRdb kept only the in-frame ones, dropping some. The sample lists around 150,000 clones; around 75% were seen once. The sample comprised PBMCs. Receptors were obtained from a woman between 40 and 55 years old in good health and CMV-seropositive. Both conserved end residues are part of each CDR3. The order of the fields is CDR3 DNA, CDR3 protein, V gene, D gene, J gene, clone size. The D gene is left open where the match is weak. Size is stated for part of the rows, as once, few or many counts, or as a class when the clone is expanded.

TGCAGCGTCCGCGCGGAGAACGAGCAGTACTTC,CSVRAENEQYF,TRBV29-1,-,TRBJ2-7,few
TGCAGCGTTGCAGGGGGGCCCTCCTACGAGCAGTACTTC,CSVAGGPSYEQYF,TRBV29-1,-,TRBJ2-7,few
TGTGCCAGCAGCTTAGCAGGGGGCGGAAACTATGGCTACACCTTC,CASSLAGGGNYGYTF,TRBV7-9,TRBD1,TRBJ1-2,-
TGCGCCAGCAGCTTGGTAGGTTTGTCACAGGGGAGTGAAAAACTGTTTTTT,CASSLVGLSQGSEKLFF,TRBV5-1,TRBD1,TRBJ1-4,-
TGTGCCTGGAGTCCGAGGGTCTCCGGGACAGGGTTTTTTATAGAGAAACTGTTTTTT,CAWSPRVSGTGFFIEKLFF,TRBV30,TRBD1,TRBJ1-4,-
TGTGCCAGCAGCCAGGGCTGGAGCTCCTATAATTCACCCCTCCACTTT,CASSQGWSSYNSPLHF,TRBV27,-,TRBJ1-6,-
TGTGCCTGGAGTCCAAGGTCAGGGGGCAATCAGCCCCAGCATTTT,CAWSPRSGGNQPQHF,TRBV30,-,TRBJ1-5,-
TGTGGGCACAGTGCGGGCCCGCACACGTACCAAGAGACCCAGTACTTC,CGHSAGPHTYQETQYF,TRBV6-6,-,TRBJ2-5,-
TGTGCCAGCAGCTTAAGACTCGGGACAGGGGTAGAAAAACTGTTTTTT,CASSLRLGTGVEKLFF,TRBV7-9,TRBD1,TRBJ1-4,-
TGTGCCAGCAGTGACTCCTCTAGCGGGAGGGCCTACAATGAGCAGTTCTTC,CASSDSSSGRAYNEQFF,TRBV6-4,TRBD2,TRBJ2-1,-
TGTGCCAGCAGCCCGCTAGTAAGCTCCTACGAGCAGTACTTC,CASSPLVSSYEQYF,TRBV9,-,TRBJ2-7,-
TGCGCCAGCAGCTTGGAGGGGCGGGACTACAATGAGCAGTTCTTC,CASSLEGRDYNEQFF,TRBV5-1,-,TRBJ2-1,few
TGTGCCAGCAGTGAATTTGGGACACACGAGGGGAATGAGCAGTTCTTC,CASSEFGTHEGNEQFF,TRBV2,-,TRBJ2-1,-
TGTGCCATCAGTGAGAGGGCAGGGGGGGAGACCCAGTACTTC,CAISERAGGETQYF,TRBV10-3,-,TRBJ2-5,-
TGTGCCAGCAGTGAAGGGAGTATAGAGGAGTTAGGCAATCAGCCCCAGCATTTT,CASSEGSIEELGNQPQHF,TRBV6-1,-,TRBJ1-5,-
TGTGCCAGCAGTTACTCAGGGGGGAACACTGAAGCTTTCTTT,CASSYSGGNTEAFF,TRBV6-5,-,TRBJ1-1,few
TGTGCCAGCAGTGAAGGGACAGGGTCTAGCACAGATACGCAGTATTTT,CASSEGTGSSTDTQYF,TRBV2,TRBD1,TRBJ2-3,-
TGCAGCGTTGAAGATTTACAGGGTCTCAAGGAGCAGTACTTC,CSVEDLQGLKEQYF,TRBV29-1,-,TRBJ2-7,once
TGCGCCAGCAGTCCTTTCGGGGCGGGAGGAACCTACAATGAGCAGTTCTTC,CASSPFGAGGTYNEQFF,TRBV10-1,TRBD2,TRBJ2-1,-
TGTGCCAGCAGTTTCGGGGGGCCTTACACCGGGGAGCTGTTTTTT,CASSFGGPYTGELFF,TRBV28,-,TRBJ2-2,-
TGTGCCAGCAGCTTAGGTGGGCGTACTGAAGCTTTCTTT,CASSLGGRTEAFF,TRBV7-8,-,TRBJ1-1,once
TGTGCCAGCAGCCGGGACAGGGGGACCCAAGAGACCCAGTACTTC,CASSRDRGTQETQYF,TRBV7-2,TRBD1,TRBJ2-5,-
TGTGCCACCAGCAGAGAGCGGGGGCAGCCCCAGCATTTT,CATSRERGQPQHF,TRBV15,-,TRBJ1-5,-
TGCGCCAGCAGCCAAGATGTTTCGGGGGTCCCTGGCGGTCACGAGCAGTACTTC,CASSQDVSGVPGGHEQYF,TRBV4-1,-,TRBJ2-7,-
TGTGCCAGCAGCTTAGCCCGGGAGGGCATTCAGTACTTC,CASSLAREGIQYF,TRBV7-8,TRBD2,TRBJ2-4,-
TGTGCCAGCACACTTTCGGACTATGAAAAACTGTTTTTT,CASTLSDYEKLFF,TRBV28,-,TRBJ1-4,-
TGTGCCAGCAGTTCCGGGACTAGCGGAGGGGCTCCAGATACGCAGTATTTT,CASSSGTSGGAPDTQYF,TRBV27,TRBD2,TRBJ2-3,-
TGCGCCAGCAGCCAGACAGGACGCGTCTACAATGAGCAGTTCTTC,CASSQTGRVYNEQFF,TRBV5-1,-,TRBJ2-1,-
TGTGCCAGCAGCTTTATCAGGGGGCGCGGAATAAACGAGCAGTACTTC,CASSFIRGRGINEQYF,TRBV11-2,TRBD1,TRBJ2-7,few
TGTGCCAGCAGGGTGATGGAGCAGGGGGTTGGCGAGCAGTACTTC,CASRVMEQGVGEQYF,TRBV6-1,TRBD1,TRBJ2-7,-
TGCGCCAGCAGCTTGCGCGGGGGAGGGCCGTCCGATACGCAGTATTTT,CASSLRGGGPSDTQYF,TRBV5-1,TRBD2,TRBJ2-3,few
TGTGCCAGCAGCCGACCGGGCTACGAGCAGTACTTC,CASSRPGYEQYF,TRBV7-9,-,TRBJ2-7,once
TGTGCCAGCAGCTCAACCGGGACAGGGTACCAAGAGACCCAGTACTTC,CASSSTGTGYQETQYF,TRBV7-3,TRBD1,TRBJ2-5,-
TGTGCCAGCAGTTTATTATTCGTAGACTCGCTGTACGAGCAGTACTTC,CASSLLFVDSLYEQYF,TRBV27,-,TRBJ2-7,-
TGTGCCAGTAGCGCACGACAGGGGGGAACCGGGGAGCTGTTTTTT,CASSARQGGTGELFF,TRBV19,TRBD1,TRBJ2-2,-
TGTGCCAGCACCTTAACAGGGGGCGGCGGGGAGCTGTTTTTT,CASTLTGGGGELFF,TRBV7-3,TRBD1,TRBJ2-2,-
TGTGCCAGCAGACGTGGGACAGGGCTTTTACAGTTCTTC,CASRRGTGLLQFF,TRBV7-9,TRBD1,TRBJ2-1,-
TGTGCCAGCAGCGTAGTACCCACGGGACAGGGCTCGGGTGGCTACACCTTC,CASSVVPTGQGSGGYTF,TRBV9,TRBD1,TRBJ1-2,-
TGTGCCAAGACCGGGACAGGCAACAATGAGCAGTTCTTC,CAKTGTGNNEQFF,TRBV2,TRBD1,TRBJ2-1,-
TGTGCCAGCAGTCGACAGGGGAACACTGAAGCTTTCTTT,CASSRQGNTEAFF,TRBV2,TRBD1,TRBJ1-1,-
TGTGCCTGGCAACAGGGGGGCTATGGCTACACCTTC,CAWQQGGYGYTF,TRBV30,TRBD1,TRBJ1-2,-
TGTGCCAGCAGTAGCAAAATTAGCACAGATACGCAGTATTTT,CASSSKISTDTQYF,TRBV2,-,TRBJ2-3,-
TGTGCCAGCAGCCAACAGTCGGCGGCTCTCTCCAATTCACCCCTCCACTTT,CASSQQSAALSNSPLHF,TRBV14,-,TRBJ1-6,-
TGTGCCAGCAGCTTAGGGCCCTACACCGGGGAGCTGTTTTTT,CASSLGPYTGELFF,TRBV7-2,-,TRBJ2-2,few
TGTGCCAGCAGCTTATATGGCGGGAGAAGCTCCTACGAGCAGTACTTC,CASSLYGGRSSYEQYF,TRBV5-5,TRBD2,TRBJ2-7,-
TGTGCTAGTAGCCGGGACAGGGGGGTCAATGAGCAGTTCTTC,CASSRDRGVNEQFF,TRBV12-5,TRBD1,TRBJ2-1,once
TGTGCCAGCAGGAGACAGGGGAATCAGCCCCAGCATTTT,CASRRQGNQPQHF,TRBV2,TRBD1,TRBJ1-5,-
TGTGCCAGCAGCCGGGGGGGCGGTGAAGCTTTCTTT,CASSRGGGEAFF,TRBV5-6,-,TRBJ1-1,-
TGTGCCAGCAGTTCAAACAGGCGGGAGAACTATGGCTACACCTTC,CASSSNRRENYGYTF,TRBV25-1,-,TRBJ1-2,-
TGCAGCGCCTACGACAGGACAAGCAATGAGCAGTTCTTC,CSAYDRTSNEQFF,TRBV29-1,-,TRBJ2-1,-
TGTGCCAGCGACAATAAAAGGACAGGGTTTCAAACTGAAGCTTTCTTT,CASDNKRTGFQTEAFF,TRBV28,TRBD1,TRBJ1-1,-
TGTGCCAGCAGGGCGGGGGGGTCGCCGCGCGGACAGGGAGATACGCAGTATTTT,CASRAGGSPRGQGDTQYF,TRBV28,-,TRBJ2-3,-